A single T cell receptor (beta chain) is shown here with its context. Authors' analysis steps: Reference gene primers were amplified, and this amplification served to estimate nucleated cell counts. The data were produced by immunoSEQ multiplex PCR, yet TCRdb's version contains in-frame clones alone and is incomplete. D and trimming come from the DNA, and the V and J calls and clone size come from that table. The table includes approximately 300,000 clones, around nine tenths detected once. These data belong to a study of blood T cell repertoires in COVID-19. Across the whole study: PBMCs, B-cell-depleted T cells, or T cells provided the cDNA or gDNA that made up the material.

V was clipped by 6 bases and J by 3 bases; unmatched bases: 5. The CDR3 spans 14 residues. Germline V gene lookup returns CDR1 SGHAT and CDR2 FQNNGV. Recruitment covered about two dozen US areas and drew participants whose ages spanned roughly 18 to 100 years. Cohorts were determined from participant-reported clinical history. This clonotype originated in a woman under 30 who had recovered from COVID-19. The source material was PBMCs or T cells enriched from blood (not recorded which). J is TRBJ2-5 and V is TRBV11-2; TRBD2 matches 9 bases. The DNA of the CDR3 is TGTGCCAGCAGTTTTAGCGGGAGTGAAGAGACCCAGTACTTC. Translating gives CASSFSGSEETQYF.